This passage covers 20 T cell receptor beta chains from one sample sequenced in a study of T cells after yellow fever vaccination. TCRdb reprocessed the 5' RACE reads via MiXCR and lists one record per CDR3 protein. The data show more than 350,000 distinct CDR3 sequences, about 9.9% seen once. Sequenced material: PBMCs, taken on the day of the first yellow fever vaccination. Receptors originate from a man aged 18 to 29 who received the YFV17D yellow fever vaccine.

The rearrangement uses TRBV4-2 and TRBJ2-1, with TRBD1 matching over 9 bases. Looked up from germline, CDR1 is LGHNA and CDR2 is YNFKEQ. This CDR3 contains 17 residues. J lost 8 bases, V lost 5 bases, and 16 bases had no gene match. The CDR3 region has the DNA TGTGCCAGCAGCAGGACCACTCCGGGACAGGGTTCTTATGAGCAGTTCTTC. Its translation: CASSRTTPGQGSYEQFF.

The chain combines TRBV19 with TRBJ1-1; 7 bases line up with TRBD1. Looked up from germline, CDR1 is LNHDA and CDR2 is SQIVND (reference sequence). The CDR3 covers 15 residues. Trimming at V came to 6 bases and at J to 5 bases, leaving 12 bases not matched to a gene. The CDR3 spells CASSPRGTERTEAFF. The CDR3 region has the DNA TGTGCCAGTAGCCCTCGTGGGACAGAGCGGACTGAAGCTTTCTTT. Variable domain in full (rest from reference TRBV19 and TRBJ1-1): DGGITQSPKYLFRKEGQNVTLSCEQNLNHDAMYWYRQDPGQGLRLIYYSQIVNDFQKGDIAEGYSVSREKKESFPLTVTSAQKNPTAFYLCASSPRGTERTEAFFGQGTRLTVV.

This clonotype was counted ten times or more. This sequence joins TRBV5-4 and TRBJ2-2, with 11 bases that match TRBD1. Germline assignment: CDR1 SGHNT and CDR2 YYREEE (reference sequence). This CDR3 comprises 15 residues. V gave up 7 bases and J gave up 4 bases; unmatched junction bases: 6. CDR3 amino acids: CASESGTGGTGELFF. The DNA of the CDR3 is TGTGCCAGCGAATCCGGGACAGGGGGCACCGGGGAGCTGTTTTTT.

The chain links TRBV9 to TRBJ2-5; TRBD2 aligns across 8 bases. The CDR3 has 15 amino acids. The V gene's germline CDR1 is SGDLS and CDR2 YYNGEE. With V trimmed by 6 bases and J by 5 bases, 12 bases remained unmatched. The CDR3 nucleotides read TGTGCCAGCACGAACGGGGCGGGGGGAATGGAGACCCAGTACTTC. Its protein is CASTNGAGGMETQYF.

The chain has TRBV15 and TRBJ2-7, with 9 bases lining up with TRBD2. The germline V gene encodes CDR1 LNHNV and CDR2 YYDKDF (reference sequence). CDR3 size: 15 residues. The trim removed 3 bases at V and 6 bases at J, leaving 9 bases unmatched. The DNA of the CDR3 is TGTGCCACCAGCAGGGGACTAGCAAGTGCTCCCGAGCAGTACTTC. Amino acid sequence: CATSRGLASAPEQYF.

The table lists this clonotype with many counts. The rearrangement joins TRBV6-5 to TRBJ1-2; D not resolved. Germline CDR1 and CDR2: MNHEY and SVGAGI. Trimming cost V 0 bases and J 2 bases, with 1 base left between them. CDR3 size: 12 residues. The chain's CDR3 is CASSYSNYGYTF. CDR3 sequence (DNA): TGTGCCAGCAGTTACTCGAACTATGGCTACACCTTC.

A few counts support this clonotype. The chain carries TRBV18 and TRBJ2-3, with TRBD1 as a possible D gene (6 bases). There are 16 residues in the CDR3. Germline V CDR1 and CDR2: KGHSH, LQKENI. V was pared by 1 base and J by 2 bases, with 13 bases between. CDR3 coding DNA: TGTGCCAGCTCACCACGGAAAGGGGGTAACACAGATACGCAGTATTTT. Translated: CASSPRKGGNTDTQYF.

This clonotype was seen at least ten times. Here the CDR3 DNA reads TGTGCCAGCAGCCAAGAACTAGCGGGGGGAGTTGAAGAGACCCAGTACTTC. Protein sequence: CASSQELAGGVEETQYF. The V gene is TRBV4-2, the J gene TRBJ2-5, with 12 bases aligning to TRBD2. Germline CDR1 LGHNA, CDR2 YNFKEQ. The CDR3 contains 17 residues. V shed 0 bases, J shed 3 bases, and the junction held 5 bases outside the gene matches.

This clonotype turned up a few times. The chain carries TRBV5-6 and TRBJ1-5; D uncertain. Deletions cut 2 bases from V and 5 bases from J, with 20 bases between. Looked up from germline, CDR1 is SGHDT and CDR2 is YYEEEE. There are 17 residues in the CDR3. In DNA form, the CDR3 reads TGTGCCAGCAGCTTTCGGTCAGTGACACTTCCAGATCAGCCCCAGCATTTT. Protein product: CASSFRSVTLPDQPQHF.

This clonotype was seen more than once but under ten times. The V call is TRBV4-2, the J call TRBJ1-4; 8 nucleotides match TRBD1. This CDR3 has 15 amino acids. Trimming at V came to 4 bases and at J to 5 bases, leaving 6 bases not matched to a gene. Germline assignment: CDR1 LGHNA and CDR2 YNFKEQ. The chain's CDR3 is CASSRLGQENEKLFF. CDR3 DNA: TGTGCCAGCAGCCGCTTGGGACAGGAGAATGAAAAACTGTTTTTT.

This clonotype has a handful of counts. CDR3 sequence reads: CSVEVDRDYEQYF. Here the CDR3 DNA reads TGCAGCGTTGAAGTGGACAGGGATTACGAGCAGTACTTC. The chain links TRBV29-1 to TRBJ2-7; TRBD1 agrees at 8 bases. Losses at the gene ends were 1 base for V and 4 bases for J; bases not matched to a gene: 3. CDR3 length: 13 residues. From germline, CDR1 is SQVTM and CDR2 ANQGSEA.

This clonotype has only a few counts. V is TRBV5-1 and J is TRBJ2-3, with D perhaps TRBD1 (5 bases). Germline lookup yields CDR1 SGHRS and CDR2 YFSETQ. V lost 1 base, J lost 6 bases, and 15 bases lay in between. The CDR3 contains 15 residues. The CDR3 loop reads CASSLMGPASDTQYF. In DNA, the CDR3 is TGCGCCAGCAGCTTGATGGGGCCGGCCTCGGATACGCAGTATTTT.

The chain couples TRBV5-6 to TRBJ1-5, with TRBD1 matching over 10 bases. The trim removed 1 base at V and 7 bases at J, leaving 5 bases unmatched. This CDR3 has 15 residues. Germline V gene data show CDR1 as SGHDT and CDR2 as YYEEEE. CDR3 sequence reads: CASSLYGTGDQPQHF. As DNA, the CDR3 is TGTGCCAGCAGCTTGTACGGGACAGGGGACCAGCCCCAGCATTTT.

V and J are TRBV20-1 and TRBJ2-1; 7 nucleotides match TRBD1. Unmatched junction bases numbered 11, after V lost 2 bases and J lost 10 bases. From germline, CDR1 is DFQATT and CDR2 SNEGSKA (reference sequence). The CDR3 extends over 14 amino acids. The CDR3 DNA is TGCAGTGCTAGACAGGGGGTCAACTTACAAGAGCAGTTCTTC. This gives the protein CSARQGVNLQEQFF.

At least ten counts were recorded for this clonotype. The chain has TRBV7-3 and TRBJ2-2; D is perhaps TRBD1 (6 bases). The CDR3 is made up of 13 amino acids. Germline CDR1 and CDR2: SGHTA and FQGTGA. V shed 6 bases and J shed 6 bases, with 11 bases lying between them. CDR3 DNA sequence: TGTGCCAGCAGTTCTCAGGGGTCCGGGGAGCTGTTTTTT. Its translation: CASSSQGSGELFF.

This clonotype occurred a few times. The genes are TRBV6-5 and TRBJ1-1; D is possibly TRBD1 (5 bases). The CDR3 has 15 residues. V was cut by 2 bases and J by 7 bases, with 17 bases left in between. CDR1 is MNHEY, CDR2 SVGAGI, per germline. CDR3 protein: CASSYQGAGAYEAFF. The CDR3 bases are TGTGCCAGCAGTTACCAAGGGGCCGGTGCATATGAAGCTTTCTTT.

The V call is TRBV11-2, the J call TRBJ1-1; tentative D call: TRBD1 (6 bases). Between the trimmed V and J ends, which lost 1 base and 8 bases, there was a span of 20 bases. This CDR3 region has 16 residues. The germline CDR1 and CDR2 sequences are SGHAT and FQNNGV. The CDR3 reads CASSLVSGASYAEAFF. CDR3 sequence (DNA): TGTGCCAGCAGCTTAGTTTCAGGGGCGAGTTACGCGGAAGCTTTCTTT.

This clonotype was recorded a few times. The chain carries TRBV18 and TRBJ1-1; D unclear. Trimming shortened V by 3 bases and J by 4 bases, and 9 bases separated the two germline ends. The CDR3 covers 13 residues. Per germline, CDR1 KGHSH and CDR2 LQKENI. The CDR3 nucleotides read TGTGCCAGCTCACCGAGACATGGCACTGAAGCTTTCTTT. Amino acid sequence: CASSPRHGTEAFF.

V gene TRBV24-1 combines with J gene TRBJ1-2; 9 positions match TRBD1. The CDR3 is made up of 17 amino acids. With 5 bases clipped from V and 3 bases from J, the junction kept 12 bases outside the gene matches. The germline V gene encodes CDR1 KGHDR and CDR2 SFDVKD. CDR3 loop: CATSAPTGQGPYYGYTF. The DNA of the CDR3 is TGTGCCACCAGTGCCCCTACGGGACAGGGTCCCTACTATGGCTACACCTTC.

This clonotype appeared many times. CDR3 region: CASSYGGNYEQYF. DNA for the CDR3: TGCGCCAGCAGCTACGGGGGGAATTACGAGCAGTACTTC. The gene calls are TRBV4-1 and TRBJ2-7; 7 bases line up with TRBD2. The CDR3 consists of 13 residues. V was clipped by 5 bases and J by 4 bases; unmatched bases: 5. CDR1 and CDR2 (germline): MGHRA, YSYEKL.